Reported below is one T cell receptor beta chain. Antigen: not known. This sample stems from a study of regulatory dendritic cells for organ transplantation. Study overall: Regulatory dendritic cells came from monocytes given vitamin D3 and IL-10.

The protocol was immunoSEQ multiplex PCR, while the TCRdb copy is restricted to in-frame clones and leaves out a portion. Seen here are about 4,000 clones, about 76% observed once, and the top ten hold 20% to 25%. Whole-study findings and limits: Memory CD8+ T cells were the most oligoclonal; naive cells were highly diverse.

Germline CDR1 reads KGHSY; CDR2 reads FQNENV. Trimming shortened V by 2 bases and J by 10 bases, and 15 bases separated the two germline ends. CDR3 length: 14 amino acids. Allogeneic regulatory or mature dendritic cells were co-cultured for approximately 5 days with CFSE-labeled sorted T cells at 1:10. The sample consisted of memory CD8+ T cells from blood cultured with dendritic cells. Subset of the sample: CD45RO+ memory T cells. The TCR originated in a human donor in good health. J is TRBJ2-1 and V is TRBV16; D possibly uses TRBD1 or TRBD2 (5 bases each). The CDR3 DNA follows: TGTGCCAGCAGCCAAAATCGGGGCGTGAAGGAGCAGTTCTTC. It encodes CASSQNRGVKEQFF.